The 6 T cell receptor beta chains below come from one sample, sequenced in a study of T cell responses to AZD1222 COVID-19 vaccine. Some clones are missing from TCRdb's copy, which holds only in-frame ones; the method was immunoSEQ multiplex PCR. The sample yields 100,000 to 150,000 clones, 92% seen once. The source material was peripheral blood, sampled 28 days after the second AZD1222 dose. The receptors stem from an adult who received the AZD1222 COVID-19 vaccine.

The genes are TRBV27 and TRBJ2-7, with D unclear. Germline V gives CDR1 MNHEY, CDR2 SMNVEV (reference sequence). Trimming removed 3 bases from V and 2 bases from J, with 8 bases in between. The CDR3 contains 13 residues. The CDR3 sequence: CASSFGVPYEQYF. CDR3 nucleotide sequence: TGTGCCAGCAGTTTCGGCGTTCCCTACGAGCAGTACTTC.

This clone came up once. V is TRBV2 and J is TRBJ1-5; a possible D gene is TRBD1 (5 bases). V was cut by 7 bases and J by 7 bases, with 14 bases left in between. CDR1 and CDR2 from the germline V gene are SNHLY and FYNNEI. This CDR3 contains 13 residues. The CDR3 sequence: CASKGDGPQPQHF. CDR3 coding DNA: TGTGCCAGCAAAGGGGATGGGCCCCAGCCCCAGCATTTT.

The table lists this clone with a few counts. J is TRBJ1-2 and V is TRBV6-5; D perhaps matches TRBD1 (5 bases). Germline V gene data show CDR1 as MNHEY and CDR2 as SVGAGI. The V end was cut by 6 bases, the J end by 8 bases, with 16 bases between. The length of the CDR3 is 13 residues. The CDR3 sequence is CASRREGIEGYTF. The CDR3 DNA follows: TGTGCCAGCAGACGAGAGGGGATAGAGGGCTACACCTTC.

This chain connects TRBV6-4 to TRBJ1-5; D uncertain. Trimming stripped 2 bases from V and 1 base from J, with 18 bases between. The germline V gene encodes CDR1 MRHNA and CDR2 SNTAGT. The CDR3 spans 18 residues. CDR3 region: CASSDPSGFWESNQPQHF. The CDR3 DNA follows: TGTGCCAGCAGTGACCCTAGTGGGTTTTGGGAAAGCAATCAGCCCCAGCATTTT.

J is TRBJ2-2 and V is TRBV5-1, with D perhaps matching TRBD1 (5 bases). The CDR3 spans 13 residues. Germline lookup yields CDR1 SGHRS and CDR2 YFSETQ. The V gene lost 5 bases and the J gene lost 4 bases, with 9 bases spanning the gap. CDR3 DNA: TGCGCCAGCAGACAGGAGACCACCGGGGAGCTGTTTTTT. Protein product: CASRQETTGELFF. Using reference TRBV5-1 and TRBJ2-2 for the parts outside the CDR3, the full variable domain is KAGVTQTPRYLIKTRGQQVTLSCSPISGHRSVSWYQQTPGQGLQFLFEYFSETQRNKGNFPGRFSGRQFSNSRSEMNVSTLELGDSALYLCASRQETTGELFFGEGSRLTVL.

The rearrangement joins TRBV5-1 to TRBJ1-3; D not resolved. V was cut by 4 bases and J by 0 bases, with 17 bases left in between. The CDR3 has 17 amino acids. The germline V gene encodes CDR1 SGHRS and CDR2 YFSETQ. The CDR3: CASSESATVISGNTIYF. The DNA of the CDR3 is TGCGCCAGCAGCGAGTCAGCCACTGTGATCTCTGGAAACACCATATATTTT.